This T cell receptor beta chain appears in the sequencing data of a study of PD-1 blockade in classical Hodgkin lymphoma. Study-wide points: The origin of the repertoire differences remains undefined, with disease activity or prior therapy as possible causes. Lower baseline TCR diversity was reported for newly diagnosed patients than for healthy donors.

From germline, CDR1 is SGHDT and CDR2 YYEEEE. The CDR3 covers 15 residues. V lost 5 bases to trimming and J lost 1 base; unmatched junction nucleotides: 4. As for time point: newly diagnosed, previously untreated cHL patient sample. The study purified CD4+ T cells from thawed PBMCs using magnetic negative selection. The study compared against PBMCs from newly diagnosed, untreated classical Hodgkin lymphoma. Clones were sequenced by immunoSEQ multiplex PCR, and TCRdb holds only the in-frame ones, with some missing. The sample yields approximately 27,000 clones, around 90% seen once. A remark on this clone: What it binds is not known.

The sequence was obtained from a human donor with classical Hodgkin lymphoma. This chain links TRBV5-6 with TRBJ2-2, with 8 bases aligning to TRBD2. Sequencing was performed on CD4+ T cells from blood. DNA of the CDR3: TGTGCCAGCAGGAAGAGCGGGGGGAACACCGGGGAGCTGTTTTTT. It is translated as CASRKSGGNTGELFF.